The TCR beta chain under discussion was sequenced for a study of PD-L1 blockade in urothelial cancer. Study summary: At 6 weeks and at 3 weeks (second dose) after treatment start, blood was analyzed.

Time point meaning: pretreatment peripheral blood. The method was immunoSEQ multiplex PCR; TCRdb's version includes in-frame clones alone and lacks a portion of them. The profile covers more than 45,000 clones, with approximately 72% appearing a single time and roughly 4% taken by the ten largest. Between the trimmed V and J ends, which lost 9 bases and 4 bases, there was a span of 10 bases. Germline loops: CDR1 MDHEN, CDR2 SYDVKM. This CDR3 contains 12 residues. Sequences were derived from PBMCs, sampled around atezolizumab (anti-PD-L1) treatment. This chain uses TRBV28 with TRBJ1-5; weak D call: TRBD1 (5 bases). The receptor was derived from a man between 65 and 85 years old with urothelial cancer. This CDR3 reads CASGGGNQPQHF. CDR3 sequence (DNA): TGTGCCAGTGGGGGAGGGAATCAGCCCCAGCATTTT.